A single sample is the source of the 5 T cell receptor beta chains below, sequenced in a study of T cells after yellow fever vaccination. TCRdb redid the calling of the 5' RACE reads with MiXCR, one entry per CDR3 protein. The table has around 360,000 distinct CDR3 sequences, approximately 10% seen once. Sequencing used PBMCs, obtained on the day of the first yellow fever vaccination. The receptors derive from a young man who received the YFV17D yellow fever vaccine.

This chain connects TRBV5-1 to TRBJ1-2; tentatively, D is TRBD1 (5 bases). CDR1 is SGHRS and CDR2 is YFSETQ in the germline V gene. V lost 2 bases to trimming and J lost 8 bases, with 13 bases between them. CDR3 length: 13 amino acids. CDR3 nucleotides: TGCGCCAGCAGCTTCCGAGACAGAAGAGGCTACACCTTC. It yields the protein CASSFRDRRGYTF.

This chain joins TRBV4-1 and TRBJ1-2; 9 bases align to TRBD1. CDR3 length: 16 amino acids. Germline loops: CDR1 MGHRA, CDR2 YSYEKL. The J segment lost 5 bases and the V segment lost 6 bases, leaving 13 bases of the junction unmatched. CDR3 sequence (DNA): TGCGCCAGCAGGGGGGAGCGGACAGGGGACCGATATGGCTACACCTTC. Its translation is CASRGERTGDRYGYTF.

The CDR3 protein is CASVSFGTDTQYF. CDR3 in DNA: TGTGCCAGCGTGAGTTTTGGGACAGATACGCAGTATTTT. V is TRBV7-9 and J is TRBJ2-3, with no clear D. The germline V gene encodes CDR1 SEHNR and CDR2 FQNEAQ (reference sequence). Between the trimmed V and J ends, which lost 8 bases and 3 bases, there was a span of 12 bases. The CDR3 extends over 13 amino acids.

This clonotype was counted between two and nine times. The V gene is TRBV20-1, the J gene TRBJ1-3, with a weak D call TRBD1 (6 bases). The germline V gene has CDR1 DFQATT and CDR2 SNEGSKA (reference sequence). Trimming left V 4 bases short and J 1 base short, with 14 bases between. The CDR3 length is 15 residues. CDR3 sequence: CSAISGTSSGNTIYF. The CDR3 DNA follows: TGCAGTGCTATATCCGGGACATCGTCTGGAAACACCATATATTTT.

There are a few counts of this clonotype. The chain carries TRBV5-1 and TRBJ1-2, with D perhaps TRBD1 (5 bases). The germline CDR1 and CDR2 sequences are SGHRS and YFSETQ. V was trimmed by 0 bases and J by 7 bases, leaving 13 bases between them. The CDR3 is made up of 14 amino acids. CDR3 residues: CASSLEGARPGYTF. The CDR3 nucleotides are TGCGCCAGCAGCTTGGAAGGGGCTCGTCCTGGCTACACCTTC.